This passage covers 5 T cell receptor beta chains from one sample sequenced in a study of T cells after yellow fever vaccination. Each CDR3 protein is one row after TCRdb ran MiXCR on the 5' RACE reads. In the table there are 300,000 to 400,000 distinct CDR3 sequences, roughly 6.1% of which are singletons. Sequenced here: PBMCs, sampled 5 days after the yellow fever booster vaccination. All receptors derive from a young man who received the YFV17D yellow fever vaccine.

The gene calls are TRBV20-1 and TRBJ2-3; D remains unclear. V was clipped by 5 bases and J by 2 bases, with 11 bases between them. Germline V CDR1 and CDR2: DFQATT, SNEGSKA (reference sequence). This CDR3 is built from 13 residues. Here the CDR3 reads CSAESSTTDTQYF. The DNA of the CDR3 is TGCAGTGCTGAGTCCTCAACCACAGATACGCAGTATTTT.

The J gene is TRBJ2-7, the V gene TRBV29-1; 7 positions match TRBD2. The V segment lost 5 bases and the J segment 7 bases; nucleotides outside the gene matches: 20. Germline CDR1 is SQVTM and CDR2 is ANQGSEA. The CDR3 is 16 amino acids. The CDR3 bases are TGCAGCGTTTCTTCGAAGGGGCTAGCGGAAATGGGGGAGCAGTACTTC. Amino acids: CSVSSKGLAEMGEQYF.

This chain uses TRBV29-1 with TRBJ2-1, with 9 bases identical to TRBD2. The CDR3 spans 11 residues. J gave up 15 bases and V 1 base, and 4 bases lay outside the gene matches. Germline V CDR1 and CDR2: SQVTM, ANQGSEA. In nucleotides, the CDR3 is TGCAGCGTTGAAGTCGGGACTAGCTCGTTCTTC. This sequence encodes CSVEVGTSSFF.

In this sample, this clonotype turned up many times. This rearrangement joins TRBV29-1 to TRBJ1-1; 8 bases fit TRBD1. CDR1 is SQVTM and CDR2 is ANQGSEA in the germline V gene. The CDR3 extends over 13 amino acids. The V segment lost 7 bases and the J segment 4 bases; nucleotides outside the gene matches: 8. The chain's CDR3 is CSGGDGTGTEAFF. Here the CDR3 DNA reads TGCAGCGGGGGGGATGGGACAGGCACTGAAGCTTTCTTT.

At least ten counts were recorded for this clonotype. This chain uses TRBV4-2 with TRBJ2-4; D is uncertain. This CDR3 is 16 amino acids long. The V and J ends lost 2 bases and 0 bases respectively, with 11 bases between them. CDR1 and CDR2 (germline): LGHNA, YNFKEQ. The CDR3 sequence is CASSQLDTLAKNIQYF. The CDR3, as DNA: TGTGCCAGCAGCCAACTCGACACGTTAGCCAAAAACATTCAGTACTTC.